Sequencing of this T cell receptor beta chain was carried out in a study of blood T cell repertoires in COVID-19. Looked up from germline, CDR1 is SNHLY and CDR2 is FYNNEI. This CDR3 has 11 amino acids. V lost 5 bases and J lost 5, with 6 bases in between. Original analysis: Researchers report that nucleated cell counts were estimated from reference gene primer amplification. Profiled with immunoSEQ multiplex PCR; TCRdb holds only in-frame clones, not every one. V, J and clone size were drawn from that table, and D and trimming were deduced from the DNA. The sample carries more than 150,000 clones, about four fifths recorded once.

The specimen sequenced was PBMCs or T cells enriched from blood (not recorded which). This receptor was taken from a man aged 35 to 55 who had recovered from COVID-19. The chain is built from TRBV2 and TRBJ2-5; D uncertain. The CDR3 sequence is CASSQMETQYF. For the CDR3, the DNA is TGTGCCAGCAGTCAAATGGAGACCCAGTACTTC.